This T cell receptor (beta chain) is drawn from a study of T cells in Graves' hyperthyroidism and ophthalmopathy. The study, taken as a whole, reports: Model output signaled ophthalmopathy a median around 5.9 months ahead of onset. From stable hyperthyroidism, ophthalmopathy was set apart by a 13 V-J model.

Clinical symptoms, serum thyroxine and TRAb, thyroid ultrasound and orbital computed tomography were used for the diagnoses. V was cut by 5 bases and J by 4 bases, with 12 bases left in between. The germline gives CDR1 MDHEN, CDR2 SYDVKM. This CDR3 spans 14 amino acids. With regard to this clonotype: Its target is not known. A much larger clone is a single base away; this may be a read error.

Amplification of TCR beta CDR3 regions was performed using RNA transcripts as template. A first-round RT-PCR of the TCR CDR3 used the HTBI primer set. TCRdb itself ran the multiplex PCR reads through MiXCR, one entry per CDR3 protein. The table shows 490,000 or so distinct CDR3 sequences, with roughly 23% occurring only once. Input material: blood. This receptor was obtained from a woman in her sixties or seventies with Graves' ophthalmopathy. This rearrangement joins TRBV28 to TRBJ2-1, with D possibly TRBD1 on 6 matching bases. CDR3: CASSALDRYNEQFF. CDR3 coding DNA: TGTGCCAGCAGTGCTCTGGACAGATACAATGAGCAGTTCTTC.